These T cell receptor beta chains were read from a single sample in a study of shared clonotypes between healthy human individuals. Method: immunoSEQ multiplex PCR; TCRdb's copy keeps in-frame clones and lacks some. The data contain over 2 million clones, 90% to 95% of them seen just once; the ten biggest clones take up approximately 0.13%. Sequencing input: naive CD4+ T cells sorted from blood. Every receptor here comes from a man between 18 and 29 years old in good health. Both conserved end residues are part of each CDR3. D genes are given only for firm matches.

J,D,V,DNA,CDR3
TRBJ2-3,NA,TRBV6-5,TGTGCCAATAAGGGTTCTTCTACAGATACGCAGTATTTT,CANKGSSTDTQYF
TRBJ2-7,TRBD2,TRBV29-1,TGCAGCGTTGATCCTAGCGGGTACAACTACGAGCAGTACTTC,CSVDPSGYNYEQYF
TRBJ2-6,NA,TRBV29-1,TGCAGCGTTAGGGACGGGGCCAACGTCCTGACTTTC,CSVRDGANVLTF
TRBJ2-2,TRBD1,TRBV6-1,TGTGCCAGTGATTACGGGACAGGGCACGGGGAGCTGTTTTTT,CASDYGTGHGELFF
TRBJ1-6,TRBD1,TRBV2,TGTGCCAGCAGGCCTACGGACAGGGGGAATTCACCCCTCCACTTT,CASRPTDRGNSPLHF
TRBJ1-2,NA,TRBV6-5,TGTGCCAGCAGTTATCTAGCGACGGGATATGGCTACACCTTC,CASSYLATGYGYTF
TRBJ1-5,NA,TRBV19,TGTGCCAGTGTCAACCAGGCGAGCAATCAGCCCCAGCATTTT,CASVNQASNQPQHF
TRBJ1-2,TRBD1,TRBV7-9,TGTGCCAGCAGCCCCACCTTACAGGGGGATTTC,CASSPTLQGDF
TRBJ1-1,NA,TRBV14,TGTGCCAGCAGCCAATCAAGACCCACGAACACTGAAGCTTTCTTT,CASSQSRPTNTEAFF
TRBJ1-4,NA,TRBV6-1,TGTGCCTGCCTTCAGGGAGCAACTAATGAAAAACTGTTTTTT,CACLQGATNEKLFF
TRBJ1-3,NA,TRBV19,TGTGCCAGTACCCCCCGCGGGACGGAGGTTGGCACCATATATTTT,CASTPRGTEVGTIYF